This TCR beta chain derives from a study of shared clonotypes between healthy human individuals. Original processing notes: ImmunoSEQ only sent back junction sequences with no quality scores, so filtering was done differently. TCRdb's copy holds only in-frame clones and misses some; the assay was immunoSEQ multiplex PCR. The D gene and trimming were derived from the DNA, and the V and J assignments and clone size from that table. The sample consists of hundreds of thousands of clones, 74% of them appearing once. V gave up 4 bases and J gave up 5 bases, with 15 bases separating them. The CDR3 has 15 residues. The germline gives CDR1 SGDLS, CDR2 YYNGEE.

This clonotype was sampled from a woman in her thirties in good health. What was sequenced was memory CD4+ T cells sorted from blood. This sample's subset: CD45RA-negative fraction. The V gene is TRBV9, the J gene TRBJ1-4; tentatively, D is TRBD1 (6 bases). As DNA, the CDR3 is TGTGCCAGCAGCCCCATGGACAGTCCGAATGAAAAACTGTTTTTT. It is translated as CASSPMDSPNEKLFF.